The clone carrying this T cell receptor beta chain was seen once. The V end lost 4 bases, the J end lost 1 base, and 12 bases lay between the germline ends. The CDR3 runs to 14 residues. Germline V gives CDR1 SGHRS, CDR2 YFSETQ. The sample is drawn from a study of T cell changes during pregnancy in multiple sclerosis. Sequencing used immunoSEQ multiplex PCR; TCRdb keeps in-frame clones, though not all of them. The sample lists 57,000 or so clones; around 91% were seen once. This TCR was sampled from a female donor in good health, enrolled as a control in a pregnancy study. The source material was peripheral blood, sampled in the third trimester of pregnancy. The rearrangement links TRBV5-1 to TRBJ2-7, with D perhaps matching TRBD2 (5 bases). DNA for the CDR3: TGCGCCAGCAGCCTGGACGGAGGTTCCTACGAGCAGTACTTC. Translated: CASSLDGGSYEQYF. Variable domain in full (rest from reference TRBV5-1 and TRBJ2-7): KAGVTQTPRYLIKTRGQQVTLSCSPISGHRSVSWYQQTPGQGLQFLFEYFSETQRNKGNFPGRFSGRQFSNSRSEMNVSTLELGDSALYLCASSLDGGSYEQYFGPGTRLTVT.